This record looks at one T cell receptor (beta chain) sequence and its context. CDR1 is SNHLY and CDR2 is FYNNEI in the germline V gene. CDR3 length: 14 residues. Between the trimmed V and J ends, which lost 7 bases and 0 bases, there was a span of 9 bases. These data belong to a study of cytomegalovirus exposure and HLA in healthy donors. The primer mix had 60 Vbeta and 13 Jbeta primers. The protocol was immunoSEQ multiplex PCR, while the TCRdb copy is restricted to in-frame clones and leaves out a portion. The sample consists of fewer than 200,000 clones, over 75% of them appearing once. The TCR originated in a male donor in good health and CMV-seronegative. This chain connects TRBV2 to TRBJ1-4; tentative D call: TRBD1 (5 bases). The sequencing sample was made of PBMCs. The CDR3 DNA reads as TGTGCCAGCACCCCGGGGGCAACTAATGAAAAACTGTTTTTT. This gives the protein CASTPGATNEKLFF.